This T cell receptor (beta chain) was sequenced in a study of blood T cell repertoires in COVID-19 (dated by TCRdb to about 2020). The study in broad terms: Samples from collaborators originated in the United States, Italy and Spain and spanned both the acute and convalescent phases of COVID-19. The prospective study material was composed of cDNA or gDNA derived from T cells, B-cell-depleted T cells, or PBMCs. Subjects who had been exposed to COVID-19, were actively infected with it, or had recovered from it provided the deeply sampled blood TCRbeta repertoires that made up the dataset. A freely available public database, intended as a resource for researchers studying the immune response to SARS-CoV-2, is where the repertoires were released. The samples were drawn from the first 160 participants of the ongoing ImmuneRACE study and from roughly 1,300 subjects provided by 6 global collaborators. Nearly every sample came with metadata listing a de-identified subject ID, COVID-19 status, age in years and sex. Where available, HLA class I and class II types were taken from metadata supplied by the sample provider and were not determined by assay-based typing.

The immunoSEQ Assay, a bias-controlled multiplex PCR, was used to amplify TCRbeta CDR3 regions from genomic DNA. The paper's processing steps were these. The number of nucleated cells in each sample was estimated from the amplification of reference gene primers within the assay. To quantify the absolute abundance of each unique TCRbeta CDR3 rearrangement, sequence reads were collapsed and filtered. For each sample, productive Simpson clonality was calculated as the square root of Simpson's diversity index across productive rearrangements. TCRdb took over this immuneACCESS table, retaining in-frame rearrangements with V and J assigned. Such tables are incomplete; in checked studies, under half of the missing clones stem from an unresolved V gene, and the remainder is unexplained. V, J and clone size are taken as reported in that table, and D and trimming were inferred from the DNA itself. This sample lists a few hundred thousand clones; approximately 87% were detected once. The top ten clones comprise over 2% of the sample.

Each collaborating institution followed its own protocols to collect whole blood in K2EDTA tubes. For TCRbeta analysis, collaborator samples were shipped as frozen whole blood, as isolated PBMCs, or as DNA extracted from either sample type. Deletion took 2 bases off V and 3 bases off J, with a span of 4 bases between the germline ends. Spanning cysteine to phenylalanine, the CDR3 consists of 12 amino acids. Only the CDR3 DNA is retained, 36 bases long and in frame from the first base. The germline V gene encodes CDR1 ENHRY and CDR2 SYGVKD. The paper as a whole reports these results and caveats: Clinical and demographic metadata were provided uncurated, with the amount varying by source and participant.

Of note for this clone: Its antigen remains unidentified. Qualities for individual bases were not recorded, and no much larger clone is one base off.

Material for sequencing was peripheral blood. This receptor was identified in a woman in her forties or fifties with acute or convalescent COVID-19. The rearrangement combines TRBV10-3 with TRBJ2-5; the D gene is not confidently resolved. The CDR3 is CAISEVKETQYF. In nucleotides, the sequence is TGTGCCATCAGTGAGGTAAAAGAGACCCAGTACTTC.